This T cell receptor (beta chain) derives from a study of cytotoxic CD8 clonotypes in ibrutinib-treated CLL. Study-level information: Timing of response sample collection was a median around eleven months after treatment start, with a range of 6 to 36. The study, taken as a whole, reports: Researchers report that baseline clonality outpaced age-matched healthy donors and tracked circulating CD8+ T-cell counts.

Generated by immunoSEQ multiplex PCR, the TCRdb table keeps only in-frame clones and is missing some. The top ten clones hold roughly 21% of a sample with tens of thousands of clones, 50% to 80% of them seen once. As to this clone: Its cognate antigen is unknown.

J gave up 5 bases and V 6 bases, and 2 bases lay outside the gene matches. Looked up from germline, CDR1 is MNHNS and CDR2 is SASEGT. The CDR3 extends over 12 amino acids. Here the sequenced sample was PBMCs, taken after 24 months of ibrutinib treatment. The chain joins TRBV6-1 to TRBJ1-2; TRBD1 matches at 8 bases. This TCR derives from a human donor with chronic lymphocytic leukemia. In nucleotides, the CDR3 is TGTGCCAGCAGGGGACAGGCGTATGGCTACACCTTC. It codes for CASRGQAYGYTF.